These 30 T cell receptor beta chains share one sample of origin, sequenced in a study of T cells in Graves' hyperthyroidism and ophthalmopathy. The CDR3 regions of TCR beta were amplified from RNA transcripts. The HTBI primer set drove a first-round RT-PCR of the TCR CDR3. TCRdb used MiXCR to reprocess the multiplex PCR reads, holding one entry per CDR3 protein. The sample contains approximately 410,000 distinct CDR3 sequences, about 13% of which appear only once. The sequenced sample consisted of blood. The receptor source for this set is a woman aged 18-30 years with Graves' hyperthyroidism.

In this sample, this clonotype turned up many times. The gene calls are TRBV7-8 and TRBJ1-2; TRBD1 agrees at 9 bases. Per the germline V gene, CDR1 is SGHVS and CDR2 is FQNEAQ. J gave up 2 bases and V 2 bases, and 6 bases lay outside the gene matches. CDR3 size: 16 residues. The CDR3 coding sequence is TGTGCCAGCAGCTTACCCCGGGACAGGGTAAACTATGGCTACACCTTC. Translating it yields CASSLPRDRVNYGYTF.

This clonotype was picked up many times. The chain is built from TRBV7-2 and TRBJ2-1; 7 nucleotides line up with TRBD1. J lost 5 bases, V lost 5 bases, and 6 bases had no gene match. The CDR3 is 14 amino acids. The germline V gene encodes CDR1 SGHTA and CDR2 FQGNSA. CDR3 bases: TGTGCCAGCAGCCCAGGGACAGTAGACAATGAGCAGTTCTTC. This gives the protein CASSPGTVDNEQFF.

The chain employs TRBV29-1 and TRBJ1-1; weak D call: TRBD1 (5 bases). CDR3 length: 12 amino acids. CDR1 is SQVTM and CDR2 is ANQGSEA in the germline V gene. Trimming removed 6 bases from V and 3 bases from J, with 11 bases in between. CDR3 residues: CSVETVDTEAFF. The CDR3 DNA reads as TGCAGCGTCGAGACAGTGGACACTGAAGCTTTCTTT. Together with reference TRBV29-1 and TRBJ1-1, the CDR3 gives the full variable domain: SAVISQKPSRDICQRGTSLTIQCQVDSQVTMMFWYRQQPGQSLTLIATANQGSEATYESGFVIDKFPISRPNLTFSTLTVSNMSPEDSSIYLCSVETVDTEAFFGQGTRLTVV.

This clonotype has ten or more counts. V is TRBV6-1 and J is TRBJ2-7; no definite D call. V gave up 3 bases and J gave up 4 bases, with 10 bases separating them. Germline assignment: CDR1 MNHNS and CDR2 SASEGT. The CDR3 loop spans 13 amino acids. The chain's CDR3 is CASSDILSYEQYF. CDR3 nucleotide sequence: TGTGCCAGCAGTGATATACTGTCTTACGAGCAGTACTTC.

The chain employs TRBV6-2 or TRBV6-3 and TRBJ2-5; 8 bases fit TRBD1. The CDR3 loop spans 15 amino acids. Trimming cost V 7 bases and J 1 base; bases outside gene matches: 8. Germline lookup yields CDR1 MNHEY and CDR2 SVGEGT. The CDR3 here is CASTYRTGTQETQYF. CDR3 nucleotide sequence: TGTGCCAGCACCTACCGGACAGGGACCCAAGAGACCCAGTACTTC.

This clonotype was found many times. This chain links TRBV6-1 with TRBJ1-5, with 9 positions matching TRBD1. The J segment lost 0 bases and the V segment lost 5 bases, leaving 8 bases of the junction unmatched. This CDR3 comprises 17 residues. Germline values: CDR1 MNHNS, CDR2 SASEGT. CDR3 DNA sequence: TGTGCCAGCAGTCACAGACAGGGGGGAGATAGCAATCAGCCCCAGCATTTT. It is translated as CASSHRQGGDSNQPQHF.

Worth noting for this clonotype: A much bigger clone sits one base away, suggesting this may be a read error. This sequence joins TRBV3-1 and TRBJ2-7; TRBD2 might be the D (5 bases). This CDR3 contains 14 residues. CDR1 and CDR2 (germline): LGHDT, YNNKEL (reference sequence). The CDR3 region is CAGSQKADAYEQYF. In DNA form, the CDR3 reads TGTGCCGGCAGCCAAAAAGCGGACGCTTACGAGCAGTACTTC.

This sequence joins TRBV7-9 and TRBJ2-1; maybe TRBD2 (5 bases). Trimming cost V 3 bases and J 0 bases, with 9 bases left between them. Germline lookup yields CDR1 SEHNR and CDR2 FQNEAQ (reference sequence). The CDR3 length is 15 residues. CDR3 residues: CASSFTGSSYNEQFF. CDR3 coding DNA: TGTGCCAGCAGCTTTACGGGAAGCTCCTACAATGAGCAGTTCTTC.

This clonotype was observed at least ten times. This sequence joins TRBV12-3 or TRBV12-4 and TRBJ2-7, with TRBD1 matching over 10 bases. V shed 3 bases, J shed 3 bases, and the junction held 8 bases outside the gene matches. The CDR3 extends over 16 amino acids. CDR3 DNA: TGTGCCAGCAGTTTTGGAGGGACAGGGGTTAGCTACGAGCAGTACTTC. Translating it yields CASSFGGTGVSYEQYF.

This clonotype was observed at least ten times. V usage is TRBV3-1 and J usage is TRBJ2-7, with 10 bases aligning to TRBD1. CDR3 length equals 15 residues. V dropped 2 bases and J dropped 2; count of bases not matched to a gene: 3. Germline assignment: CDR1 LGHDT and CDR2 YNNKEL (reference sequence). DNA of the CDR3: TGTGCCAGCAGCCAAAGACAGGGGGCGGCCTACGAGCAGTACTTC. Translating gives CASSQRQGAAYEQYF.

This clonotype occurred many times. J is TRBJ2-2 and V is TRBV7-9; 8 bases are a match to TRBD2. Germline V gene data show CDR1 as SEHNR and CDR2 as FQNEAQ (reference sequence). The V gene end was trimmed by 6 bases and the J gene end by 3 bases; junction bases not matched to a gene: 6. The CDR3 length is 15 residues. CDR3: CASRGSAGDTGELFF. The CDR3 coding sequence is TGTGCCAGCAGGGGTTCAGCGGGAGACACCGGGGAGCTGTTTTTT.

This clonotype was detected many times. The chain is built from TRBV6-4 and TRBJ1-5; 10 nucleotides align to TRBD1. Germline CDR1 MRHNA, CDR2 SNTAGT. CDR3 length equals 17 residues. Trimming cost V 2 bases and J 3 bases; bases outside gene matches: 7. The CDR3, as DNA: TGTGCCAGCAGTGACGTTCCGGGACAGGGGCTCAATCAGCCCCAGCATTTT. Translating gives CASSDVPGQGLNQPQHF.

This clonotype was recorded many times. The chain employs TRBV12-3 or TRBV12-4 and TRBJ1-1; weak D call: TRBD1 (6 bases). Trimming pared 5 bases from V and 2 bases from J, leaving 12 bases between. There are 14 residues in the CDR3. The CDR3 region is CASSKGGGNTEAFF. The CDR3 nucleotides are TGTGCCAGCAGTAAAGGGGGAGGAAACACTGAAGCTTTCTTT.

This clonotype was seen a handful of times. This chain links TRBV5-1 with TRBJ2-2; tentative D call: TRBD1 (5 bases). V was cut by 1 base and J by 1 base, with 11 bases left in between. The CDR3 consists of 16 residues. CDR1 is SGHRS, CDR2 YFSETQ, per germline. The CDR3 sequence is CASSLRAQGNTGELFF. DNA of the CDR3: TGCGCCAGCAGCTTGAGAGCTCAGGGGAACACCGGGGAGCTGTTTTTT.

The chain is built from TRBV30 and TRBJ2-7; possibly TRBD2 for D (5 bases). V dropped 6 bases and J dropped 5 bases, with 17 bases sitting between them. Germline CDR1 reads GTSNPN; CDR2 reads SVGIG (reference sequence). The CDR3 runs to 13 residues. The CDR3 nucleotides are TGTGCCTGCGAACTAGAGGAAAAAGACGAGCAGTACTTC. Amino acids: CACELEEKDEQYF.

This clonotype has ten or more counts. The chain is built from TRBV20-1 and TRBJ1-1; 8 bases map to TRBD1. The germline CDR1 and CDR2 sequences are DFQATT and SNEGSKA (reference sequence). V lost 8 bases to trimming and J lost 1 base; unmatched junction nucleotides: 6. The CDR3 covers 13 residues. CDR3 loop: CSTKTGGNTEAFF. CDR3 sequence (DNA): TGCAGTACGAAAACAGGGGGGAACACTGAAGCTTTCTTT.

This clonotype was observed many times. This chain uses TRBV5-1 with TRBJ2-1, with 12 bases fitting TRBD2. The CDR3 is made up of 18 amino acids. Per germline, CDR1 SGHRS and CDR2 YFSETQ. V trimming: 3 bases; J trimming: 0 bases; junction bases outside the gene matches: 7. This CDR3 reads CASSSWTSGTSSYNEQFF. CDR3 coding DNA: TGCGCCAGCAGCTCCTGGACTAGCGGGACCAGCTCCTACAATGAGCAGTTCTTC. Supplemented by reference TRBV5-1 and TRBJ2-1, the full variable domain reads KAGVTQTPRYLIKTRGQQVTLSCSPISGHRSVSWYQQTPGQGLQFLFEYFSETQRNKGNFPGRFSGRQFSNSRSEMNVSTLELGDSALYLCASSSWTSGTSSYNEQFFGPGTRLTVL.

This clonotype showed up just a few times. The chain joins TRBV25-1 to TRBJ2-5; tentative D call: TRBD1 (5 bases). Germline assignment: CDR1 MGHDK and CDR2 SYGVNS. V lost 3 bases and J 1 base, leaving 15 bases between the germline ends. CDR3 length: 16 residues. CDR3 DNA: TGTGCCAGCAGTGATTACAGGCGTACCCTCCAAGAGACCCAGTACTTC. It translates to CASSDYRRTLQETQYF. Based on the CDR3 plus reference TRBV25-1 and TRBJ2-5, the full variable domain is EADIYQTPRYLVIGTGKKITLECSQTMGHDKMYWYQQDPGMELHLIHYSYGVNSTEKGDLSSESTVSRIRTEHFPLTLESARPSHTSQYLCASSDYRRTLQETQYFGPGTRLLVL.

This clonotype was seen at least ten times. This chain joins TRBV28 and TRBJ2-5; D is ambiguous. Germline V gene data show CDR1 as MDHEN and CDR2 as SYDVKM. Trimming cost V 1 base and J 3 bases, with 9 bases left between them. The CDR3 is 14 amino acids. Written as DNA, the CDR3 is TGTGCCAGCAGTTTATTTGGCAGAGAAGAGACCCAGTACTTC. Translated: CASSLFGREETQYF.

Details on this clonotype: Being one base from a much bigger clone, this may be a read error. The V gene is TRBV12-3 or TRBV12-4, the J gene TRBJ1-6; perhaps TRBD1 as D (5 bases). The length of the CDR3 is 14 residues. Trimming took off 3 bases at V and 10 bases at J, with 13 bases between the two ends. The CDR3 sequence: CASSLRQGSSPLHF. The CDR3 DNA reads as TGTGCCAGCAGTTTGCGGCAGGGTTCGTCACCCCTCCACTTT.

V gene TRBV27 combines with J gene TRBJ1-5; no reliable D call. The V and J ends lost 8 bases and 0 bases respectively, with 14 bases between them. The CDR3 runs 15 residues. Germline lookup yields CDR1 MNHEY and CDR2 SMNVEV (reference sequence). For the CDR3, the DNA is TGTGCCAGCTCTCCAGAGCCCTATAGCAATCAGCCCCAGCATTTT. Translation: CASSPEPYSNQPQHF.

This clonotype was observed at least ten times. The chain carries TRBV7-9 and TRBJ1-2; tentative D call: TRBD1 (6 bases). The CDR3 consists of 14 residues. Between the trimmed V and J ends, which lost 0 bases and 6 bases, there was a span of 11 bases. Germline V gene sequence: CDR1 SEHNR, CDR2 FQNEAQ (reference sequence). CDR3 DNA sequence: TGTGCCAGCAGCTTAGCACGGGGGCCCGATGGCTACACCTTC. It yields the protein CASSLARGPDGYTF.

The chain links TRBV29-1 to TRBJ1-5; no firm D call. The CDR3 consists of 13 residues. From germline, CDR1 is SQVTM and CDR2 ANQGSEA. V dropped 4 bases and J dropped 5 bases, with 12 bases sitting between them. In DNA form, the CDR3 reads TGCAGCGTTGCGTTCGGATGGGATCAGCCCCAGCATTTT. Protein product: CSVAFGWDQPQHF.

This clonotype was recorded at least ten times. The gene calls are TRBV2 and TRBJ1-5, with a tentative D call TRBD1 (5 bases). The CDR3 extends over 14 amino acids. With 6 bases removed from V and 4 bases from J, the gap between germline ends came to 13 bases. Germline V gene data show CDR1 as SNHLY and CDR2 as FYNNEI. CDR3 loop: CASRAGTGNQPQHF. The CDR3 nucleotides are TGTGCCAGCAGGGCCGGGACGGGAAATCAGCCCCAGCATTTT.

This clonotype was counted between two and nine times. The gene calls are TRBV20-1 and TRBJ2-7, with 9 bases aligning to TRBD2. This CDR3 comprises 14 residues. Trimming at V came to 5 bases and at J to 7 bases, leaving 12 bases not matched to a gene. The V gene's germline CDR1 is DFQATT and CDR2 SNEGSKA (reference sequence). The CDR3 loop reads CSALFGSGRGEQYF. The CDR3 bases are TGCAGTGCTCTTTTTGGTAGCGGGAGAGGTGAGCAGTACTTC.

Concerning this clonotype: A junction end diverges from the germline sequence, so it may reflect a read error. This chain connects TRBV6-2 or TRBV6-3 to TRBJ2-1; D not resolved. This CDR3 is built from 16 residues. CDR1 MNHEY and CDR2 SVGEGT come from the germline V gene. The CDR3 DNA is TGTGCCAGCAGTTACAGCTGGCCGTTAAACTACAATGAGCGGTTCTTC. This gives the protein CASSYSWPLNYNERFF.

The V gene is TRBV5-6, the J gene TRBJ1-4; TRBD1 is a possible D gene (6 bases). V was cut by 4 bases and J by 8 bases, with 12 bases left in between. Germline CDR1 and CDR2: SGHDT and YYEEEE. This CDR3 has 13 residues. CDR3 DNA: TGTGCCAGCAGCCCGGGGGGGGCCGAAAAACTGTTTTTT. This encodes CASSPGGAEKLFF.

This clonotype was seen more than once but under ten times. The chain joins TRBV5-1 to TRBJ2-5; no clear D gene. Germline V gene data show CDR1 as SGHRS and CDR2 as YFSETQ. There are 14 residues in the CDR3. V shed 1 base and J shed 4 bases, with 11 bases lying between them. CDR3 region: CASSLLGFGETQYF. CDR3 in DNA: TGCGCCAGCAGCTTGTTGGGTTTTGGAGAGACCCAGTACTTC.

This clonotype was detected ten times or more. The chain combines TRBV11-1 with TRBJ2-5, with TRBD1 as a possible D gene (6 bases). Germline V CDR1 and CDR2: SGHAT, FQDESV (reference sequence). The CDR3 length is 13 residues. V was clipped by 7 bases and J by 4 bases, with 13 bases between them. CDR3 loop: CASNRQVGETQYF. CDR3 bases: TGTGCCAGCAACCGACAGGTCGGAGAGACCCAGTACTTC.

This rearrangement joins TRBV4-2 to TRBJ2-1; D gene ambiguous. The germline V gene encodes CDR1 LGHNA and CDR2 YNFKEQ. The CDR3 has 16 residues. The V end was cut by 0 bases, the J end by 3 bases, with 12 bases between. CDR3 sequence: CASSQDESKGYNEQFF. The CDR3 region has the DNA TGTGCCAGCAGCCAAGATGAGAGCAAGGGCTACAATGAGCAGTTCTTC.